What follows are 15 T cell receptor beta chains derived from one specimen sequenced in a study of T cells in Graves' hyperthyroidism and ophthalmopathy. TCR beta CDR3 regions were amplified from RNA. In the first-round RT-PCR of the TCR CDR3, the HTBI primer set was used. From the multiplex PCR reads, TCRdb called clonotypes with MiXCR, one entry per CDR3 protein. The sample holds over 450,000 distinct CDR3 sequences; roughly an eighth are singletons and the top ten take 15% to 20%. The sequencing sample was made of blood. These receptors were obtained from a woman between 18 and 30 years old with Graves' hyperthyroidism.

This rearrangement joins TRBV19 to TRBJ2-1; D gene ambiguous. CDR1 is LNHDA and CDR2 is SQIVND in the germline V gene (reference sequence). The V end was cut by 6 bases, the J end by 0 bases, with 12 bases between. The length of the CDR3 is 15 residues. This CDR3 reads CASRPFRSSYNEQFF. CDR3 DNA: TGTGCCAGTAGACCCTTTAGGAGCTCCTACAATGAGCAGTTCTTC.

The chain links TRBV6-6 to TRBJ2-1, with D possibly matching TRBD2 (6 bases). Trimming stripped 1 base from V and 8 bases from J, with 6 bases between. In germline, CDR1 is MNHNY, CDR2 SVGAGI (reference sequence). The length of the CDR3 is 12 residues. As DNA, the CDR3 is TGTGCCAGCAGTTACTGGGGGGATGAGCAGTTCTTC. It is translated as CASSYWGDEQFF.

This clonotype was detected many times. The CDR3, as DNA: TGTGCCAGCAGCCGGACAGGGGAGGGCACTGAAGCTTTCTTT. The encoded protein is CASSRTGEGTEAFF. The chain recombines TRBV11-1 with TRBJ1-1, with 9 positions matching TRBD1. This CDR3 has 14 residues. Germline assignment: CDR1 SGHAT and CDR2 FQDESV (reference sequence). V trimming: 5 bases; J trimming: 4 bases; junction bases outside the gene matches: 5.

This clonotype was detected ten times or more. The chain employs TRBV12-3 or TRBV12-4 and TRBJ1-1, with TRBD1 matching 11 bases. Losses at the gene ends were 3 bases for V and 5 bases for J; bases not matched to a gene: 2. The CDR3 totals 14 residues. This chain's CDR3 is CASSFRDRGTEAFF. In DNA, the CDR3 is TGTGCCAGCAGTTTTAGGGACAGGGGGACTGAAGCTTTCTTT.

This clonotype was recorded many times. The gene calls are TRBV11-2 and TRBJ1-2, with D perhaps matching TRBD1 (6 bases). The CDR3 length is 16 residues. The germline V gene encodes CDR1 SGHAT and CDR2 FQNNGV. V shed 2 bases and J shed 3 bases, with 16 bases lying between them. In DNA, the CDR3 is TGTGCCAGCAGCTTACGGACGGGGGGCATGGACTATGGCTACACCTTC. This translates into CASSLRTGGMDYGYTF.

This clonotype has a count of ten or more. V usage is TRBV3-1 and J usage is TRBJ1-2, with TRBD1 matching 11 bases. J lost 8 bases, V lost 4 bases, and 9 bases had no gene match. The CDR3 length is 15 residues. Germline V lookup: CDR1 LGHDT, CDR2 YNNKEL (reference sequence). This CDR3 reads CASSPWTGGTWGYTF. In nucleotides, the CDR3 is TGTGCCAGCAGCCCCTGGACAGGGGGCACGTGGGGCTACACCTTC.

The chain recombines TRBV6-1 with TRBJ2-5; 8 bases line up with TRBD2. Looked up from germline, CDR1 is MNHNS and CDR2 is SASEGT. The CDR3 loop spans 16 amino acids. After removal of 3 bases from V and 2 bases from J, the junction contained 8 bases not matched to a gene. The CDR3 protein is CASSDPSGSGQETQYF. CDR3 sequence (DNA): TGTGCCAGCAGTGACCCCAGCGGGAGTGGGCAAGAGACCCAGTACTTC.

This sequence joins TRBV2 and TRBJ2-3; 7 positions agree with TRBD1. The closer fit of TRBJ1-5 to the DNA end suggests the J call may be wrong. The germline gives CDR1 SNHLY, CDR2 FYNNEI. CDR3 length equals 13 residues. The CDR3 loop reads CASRAVGTDTQHF. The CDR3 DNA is TGTGCCAGCAGAGCTGTCGGGACAGATACGCAGCATTTT.

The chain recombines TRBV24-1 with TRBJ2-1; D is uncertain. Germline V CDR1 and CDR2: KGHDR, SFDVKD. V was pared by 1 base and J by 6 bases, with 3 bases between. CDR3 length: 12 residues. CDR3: CATSDFSNEQFF. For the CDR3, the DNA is TGTGCCACCAGTGATTTCTCCAATGAGCAGTTCTTC.

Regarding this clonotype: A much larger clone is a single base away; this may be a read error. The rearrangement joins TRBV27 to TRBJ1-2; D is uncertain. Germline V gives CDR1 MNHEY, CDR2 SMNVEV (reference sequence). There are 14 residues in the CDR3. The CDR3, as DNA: TGTGCCAGCAGTTTGTACGGGTCTAACTATGGCTACGCCTTC. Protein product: CASSLYGSNYGYAF.

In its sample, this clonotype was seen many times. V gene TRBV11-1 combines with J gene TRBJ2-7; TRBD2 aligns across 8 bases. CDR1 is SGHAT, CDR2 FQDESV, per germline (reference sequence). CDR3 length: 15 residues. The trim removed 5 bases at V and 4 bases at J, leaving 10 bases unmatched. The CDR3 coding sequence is TGTGCCAGCAGCCAGAGCGGGAGATCTAGATACGAGCAGTACTTC. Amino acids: CASSQSGRSRYEQYF.

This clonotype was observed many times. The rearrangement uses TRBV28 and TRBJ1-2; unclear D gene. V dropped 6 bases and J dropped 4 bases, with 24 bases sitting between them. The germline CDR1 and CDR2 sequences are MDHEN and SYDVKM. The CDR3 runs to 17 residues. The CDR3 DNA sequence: TGTGCCAGCAGCACCAATTCGAGACGGAATCGACCCTATGGCTACACCTTC. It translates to CASSTNSRRNRPYGYTF.

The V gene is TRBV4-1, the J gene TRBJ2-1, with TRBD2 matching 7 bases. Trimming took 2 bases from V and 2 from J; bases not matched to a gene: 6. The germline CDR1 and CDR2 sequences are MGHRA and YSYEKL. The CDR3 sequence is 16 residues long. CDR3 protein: CASSQPPGTTYNEQFF. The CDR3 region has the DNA TGCGCCAGCAGCCAACCGCCCGGGACTACCTACAATGAGCAGTTCTTC.

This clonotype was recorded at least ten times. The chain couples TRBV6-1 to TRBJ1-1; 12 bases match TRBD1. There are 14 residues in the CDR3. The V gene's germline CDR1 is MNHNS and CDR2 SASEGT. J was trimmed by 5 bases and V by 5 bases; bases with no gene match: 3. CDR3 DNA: TGTGCCAGCAGTTGGGGACAGGGGGCAACTGAAGCTTTCTTT. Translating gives CASSWGQGATEAFF.

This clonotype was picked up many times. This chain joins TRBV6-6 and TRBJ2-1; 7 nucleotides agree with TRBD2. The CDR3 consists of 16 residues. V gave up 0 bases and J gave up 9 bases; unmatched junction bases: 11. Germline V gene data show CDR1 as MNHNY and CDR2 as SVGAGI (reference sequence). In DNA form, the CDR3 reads TGTGCCAGCAGTTACTCGTTCACCGCGGGAGAAGCTGAGCAGTTCTTC. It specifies CASSYSFTAGEAEQFF.